The clone carrying this T cell receptor beta chain was picked up one time. The antigen is undetermined. TCRdb's table, derived via immunoSEQ multiplex PCR, lists solely in-frame clones and lacks some. The sample consists of fewer than 150,000 clones, 89% of them appearing once. CDR3 length: 14 amino acids. CDR1 and CDR2 from the germline V gene are WSHSY and SAAADI. Trimming removed 5 bases from V and 0 bases from J, with 10 bases in between. The data originate from a study of T cell responses to AZD1222 COVID-19 vaccine. General study results and limits: Samples come after the peak T cell response, not at day 14. Researchers report vaccine-associated CD4 TCRs spanning spike, with dominance at 160-218 and 743-854.

The input for sequencing was peripheral blood, taken 28 days after the second AZD1222 dose. This chain links TRBV10-2 with TRBJ1-1; the D is unclear. This TCR came from an adult who received the AZD1222 COVID-19 vaccine. CDR3 sequence reads: CASSLAALNTEAFF. The CDR3 DNA follows: TGCGCCAGCAGTTTGGCGGCCTTGAACACTGAAGCTTTCTTT.